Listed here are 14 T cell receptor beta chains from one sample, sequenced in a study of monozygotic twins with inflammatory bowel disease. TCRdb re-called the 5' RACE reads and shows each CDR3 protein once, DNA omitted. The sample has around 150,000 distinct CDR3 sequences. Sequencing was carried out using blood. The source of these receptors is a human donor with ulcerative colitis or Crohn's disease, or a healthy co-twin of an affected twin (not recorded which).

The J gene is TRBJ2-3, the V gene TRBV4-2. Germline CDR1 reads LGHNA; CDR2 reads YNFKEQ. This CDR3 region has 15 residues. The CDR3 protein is CASSQDGRRTDTQYF.

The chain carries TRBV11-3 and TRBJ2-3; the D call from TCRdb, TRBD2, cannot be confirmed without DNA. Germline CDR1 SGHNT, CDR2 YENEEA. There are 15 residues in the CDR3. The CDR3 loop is CASSEGLAGVDTQYF. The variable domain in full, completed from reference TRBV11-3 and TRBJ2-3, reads EAGVVQSPRYKIIEKKQPVAFWCNPISGHNTLYWYLQNLGQGPELLIRYENEEAVDDSQLPKDRFSAERLKGVDSTLKIQPAELGDSAVYLCASSEGLAGVDTQYFGPGTRLTVL.

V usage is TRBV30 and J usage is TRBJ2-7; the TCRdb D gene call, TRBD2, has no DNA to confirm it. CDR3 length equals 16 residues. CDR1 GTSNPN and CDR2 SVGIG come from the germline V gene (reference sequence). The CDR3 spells CAWSVRLAGVGNEQYF.

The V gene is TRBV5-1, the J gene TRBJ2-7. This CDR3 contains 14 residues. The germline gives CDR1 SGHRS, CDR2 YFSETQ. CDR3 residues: CASSIGLDIGEQYF.

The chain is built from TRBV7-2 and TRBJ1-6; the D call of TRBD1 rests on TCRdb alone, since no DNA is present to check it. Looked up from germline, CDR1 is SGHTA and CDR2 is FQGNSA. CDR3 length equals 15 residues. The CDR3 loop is CASSYLGQLSSPLHF.

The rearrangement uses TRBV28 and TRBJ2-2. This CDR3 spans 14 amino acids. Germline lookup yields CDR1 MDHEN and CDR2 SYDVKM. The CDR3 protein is CASSSPNRAGELFF.

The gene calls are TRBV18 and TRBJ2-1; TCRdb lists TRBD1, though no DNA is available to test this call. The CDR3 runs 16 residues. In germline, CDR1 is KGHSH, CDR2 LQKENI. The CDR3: CASSPYRGDRPNEQFF.

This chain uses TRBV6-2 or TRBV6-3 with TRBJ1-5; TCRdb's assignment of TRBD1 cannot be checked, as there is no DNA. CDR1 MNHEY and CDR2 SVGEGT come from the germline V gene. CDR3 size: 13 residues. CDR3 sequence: CASTISRGNAQHF.

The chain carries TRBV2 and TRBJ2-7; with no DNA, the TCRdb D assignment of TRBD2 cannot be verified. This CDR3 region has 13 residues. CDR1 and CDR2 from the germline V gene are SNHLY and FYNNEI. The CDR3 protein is CASSPGEGYEQYF.

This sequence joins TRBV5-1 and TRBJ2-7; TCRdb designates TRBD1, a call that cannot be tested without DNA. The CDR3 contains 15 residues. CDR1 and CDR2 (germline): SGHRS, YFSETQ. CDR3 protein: CASAISDPGASEQYF.

CDR3 sequence: CASSYSTGGLHF. The J gene is TRBJ1-5, the V gene TRBV5-6; TCRdb's assignment of TRBD1 cannot be checked, as there is no DNA. The CDR3 runs 12 residues. CDR1 and CDR2 (germline): SGHDT, YYEEEE.

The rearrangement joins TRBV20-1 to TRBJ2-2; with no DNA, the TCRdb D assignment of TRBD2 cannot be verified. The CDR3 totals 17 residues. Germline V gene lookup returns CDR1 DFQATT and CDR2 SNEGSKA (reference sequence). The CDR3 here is CSAEGTPGTSGTGELFF.

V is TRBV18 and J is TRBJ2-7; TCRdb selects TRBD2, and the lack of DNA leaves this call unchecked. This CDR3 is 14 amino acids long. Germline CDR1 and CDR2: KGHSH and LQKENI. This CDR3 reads CASSRISTSELQYF.

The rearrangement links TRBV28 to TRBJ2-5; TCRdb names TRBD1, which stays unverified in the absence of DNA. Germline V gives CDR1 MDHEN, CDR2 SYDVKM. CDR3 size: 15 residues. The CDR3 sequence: CASSWGGAVQETQYF.